This T cell receptor beta chain appears in the sequencing data of a study of response to subunit inactivated influenza vaccine. This clonotype was observed a handful of times. Its specificity is unknown. Study-level findings and limits: It was the authors' suggestion that each seasonal influenza vaccination recruits few new T cells.

TCRdb recomputed calls from the RT-PCR reads with MiXCR, one row per CDR3 protein. The sample carries 550,000 to 800,000 distinct CDR3 sequences, approximately 14% recorded once. V shed 6 bases and J shed 5 bases, with 11 bases lying between them. The CDR3 runs 13 residues. The germline V gene has CDR1 MGHDK and CDR2 SYGVNS. The sequencing here drew on PBMCs from blood, taken about 12 days after vaccination. The gene calls are TRBV25-1 and TRBJ2-1, with D uncertain. This TCR derives from a man aged 45 to 65 who received an inactivated influenza vaccine. The CDR3 sequence: CASRPWQDNEQFF. The CDR3 bases are TGTGCCAGCAGGCCGTGGCAGGACAATGAGCAGTTCTTC.